This TCR beta chain was captured in a study of T cells after yellow fever vaccination (dated by TCRdb to between 2018 and 2020). General notes on the study: The SMART-Seq v4 Ultra Low Input RNA kit was used to prepare libraries from fractions with low cell numbers. Bulk TCR alpha and beta repertoires were sequenced longitudinally to track T-cell clones before and after primary and booster YFV17D yellow fever vaccination. The cohort comprised two healthy male donors, one aged 18 to 30 and one aged 30 to 40 years. Bulk PBMC replicates and cell subsets were isolated from blood drawn at multiple timepoints before and after both primary and secondary immunization. The full study reports these points: Most clones expanded after primary vaccination were re-detected after the booster (almost 98% of CD4 and approximately 88% of CD8), suggesting broad memory maintenance. A small fraction of clonotypes showed up in both the CD4 and CD8 compartments, probably as a result of convergent recombination. Computational filtering was required because FACS-sorted repertoires could contain abundant contaminating clonotypes from the bulk population. The study included only two donors, which limits how far the findings can be generalized. The secondary T-cell response was found to be weaker but faster than the primary response, with a peak reached on day 5 rather than on day 15.

This specimen's treatment or condition label, per the study, means: live attenuated yellow fever vaccine strain. Two biological replicates of bulk PBMCs were collected at each blood-draw timepoint. PBMCs were isolated from peripheral blood using a standard Ficoll-Paque protocol. TriZol was used to extract RNA from bulk PBMCs, from CD4 and CD8 fractions, and from dextramer-positive and dextramer-negative fractions. At least ten counts were recorded for this clonotype. Its cognate antigen has yet to be identified. One base away there is no much larger clone; base qualities are not given. TCR cDNA was synthesized by 5'RACE template switching, through which a universal primer site and unique molecular identifiers were introduced. Priming for cDNA synthesis came from both the TCR alpha and TCR beta constant segments. Library amplification used two PCR steps, and the second PCR step added sample barcodes and sequencing adapters. Sequencing of libraries was performed on Illumina HiSeq 2500 (2x100 bp) or NovaSeq (2x150 bp). The authors processed their data as follows. MIGEC handled demultiplexing of reads and collapsing into UMI consensus sequences, while MiXCR performed V(D)J alignment. Using edgeR on replicate PBMC samples, clonotypes were called vaccine-responding if FDR was below 0.01 and the log2 fold change was above 5 up to day 15. CD4 or CD8 identity was assigned to each bulk clonotype according to whether the clonotype was present at higher abundance in the sequenced CD4 repertoire or the sequenced CD8 repertoire. TCRdb trimmed the raw reads at Q25, called clones with MiXCR and kept productive beta chains. A single entry per CDR3 protein holds the most common genes and DNA from its merged rows. TCRdb assigned the V and J calls; the authors' analysis was not used. Counted in this sample were just under 600,000 distinct CDR3 sequences; roughly 12% of them appeared once. The top ten hold more than 12% of the sample.

The CDR3 measures 13 amino acids from cysteine to phenylalanine. Just the 39-base CDR3 DNA is kept, in frame starting at base 1. Trimming takes 1 base off V and 7 bases off J; junction bases not matched to a gene: 4. This specimen consisted of PBMCs, obtained on the day of the yellow fever booster vaccination. The sequence was collected from a young man who received the YFV17D yellow fever vaccine. The chain employs TRBV23-1 and TRBJ2-7, with TRBD1 identical over 7 junction bases. TRBV23-1 falls under the ORF class, with uncertain function. CDR3 sequence: CASSQYRGKEQYF. The DNA is as follows: TGCGCCAGCAGTCAATACAGGGGAAAGGAGCAGTACTTC.